Listed below are T cell receptor beta chains from one sample, sequenced in a study of blood T cell repertoires in COVID-19. Some clones are missing from TCRdb's copy, which holds only in-frame ones; the method was immunoSEQ multiplex PCR. The table lists 250,000 to 350,000 clones, just over 90% of them singletons. Specimen: peripheral blood. These receptors were collected from a woman in her thirties with COVID-19, enrolled during active disease. Both conserved end residues are part of each CDR3. Each record gives: D gene, J gene, V gene, clone size, CDR3 DNA, CDR3 protein. A D gene is named only where the DNA matches it firmly. Size values are once, few and many counts, or a class for expanded clones, and some rows have none.

D gene: TRBD1
J gene: TRBJ2-2
V gene: TRBV24-1
clone size: -
CDR3 DNA: TGTGCCACCAGTGACCAGACAGGGATAACCGGGGAGCTGTTTTTT
CDR3 protein: CATSDQTGITGELFF

D gene: -
J gene: TRBJ2-5
V gene: TRBV6-5
clone size: -
CDR3 DNA: TGTGCCAGCAGTTACCCCTCCGGGAGCGGTGAGACCCAGTACTTC
CDR3 protein: CASSYPSGSGETQYF

D gene: TRBD2
J gene: TRBJ2-1
V gene: TRBV6-5
clone size: -
CDR3 DNA: TGTGCCAGCAGTTACATCAGCGGGAGTGGGAATGAGCAGTTCTTC
CDR3 protein: CASSYISGSGNEQFF

D gene: -
J gene: TRBJ1-5
V gene: TRBV12-3/TRBV12-4
clone size: -
CDR3 DNA: TGTGCCAGCAGTCGACAGATGAATCAGCCCCAGCATTTT
CDR3 protein: CASSRQMNQPQHF

D gene: TRBD2
J gene: TRBJ2-3
V gene: TRBV28
clone size: -
CDR3 DNA: TGTGCCAGCAGTTTATACGGGAGGGGCACAGATACGCAGTATTTT
CDR3 protein: CASSLYGRGTDTQYF

D gene: -
J gene: TRBJ2-2
V gene: TRBV7-9
clone size: -
CDR3 DNA: TGTGCCAGCGACAGTACGAACACCGGGGAGCTGTTTTTT
CDR3 protein: CASDSTNTGELFF

D gene: -
J gene: TRBJ2-1
V gene: TRBV4-2
clone size: -
CDR3 DNA: TGTGCCAGCAGCCAAGGGGAGAAGCATGAGCAGTTCTTC
CDR3 protein: CASSQGEKHEQFF

D gene: TRBD1
J gene: TRBJ2-5
V gene: TRBV3-1/TRBV3-2
clone size: once
CDR3 DNA: TGTGCCAGCAGCTACACCGGACAGGGGTGGACCCAGTACTTC
CDR3 protein: CASSYTGQGWTQYF

D gene: -
J gene: TRBJ2-5
V gene: TRBV19
clone size: -
CDR3 DNA: TGTGCCAGTAGTATAGGGGGCTGGGGAGAGACCCAGTACTTC
CDR3 protein: CASSIGGWGETQYF

D gene: TRBD2
J gene: TRBJ2-2
V gene: TRBV24-1
clone size: -
CDR3 DNA: TGTGCCACCAGTGATTTTTCCGGCGGGAGGGCGAACACCGGGGAGCTGTTTTTT
CDR3 protein: CATSDFSGGRANTGELFF

D gene: -
J gene: TRBJ2-4
V gene: TRBV27
clone size: -
CDR3 DNA: TGTGCCAGCATGACTCTAGCCAAAAACATTCAGTACTTC
CDR3 protein: CASMTLAKNIQYF

D gene: TRBD2
J gene: TRBJ2-3
V gene: TRBV10-1
clone size: -
CDR3 DNA: TGCGCCAGCAGTGACGGCTTGGGGACTAGCGGGAGGATGGGCACAGATACGCAGTATTTT
CDR3 protein: CASSDGLGTSGRMGTDTQYF

D gene: -
J gene: TRBJ2-1
V gene: TRBV11-2
clone size: -
CDR3 DNA: TGTGCCAGCAGCATCAACCGTCTAGCAGGAAGCTCCTACAATGAGCAGTTCTTC
CDR3 protein: CASSINRLAGSSYNEQFF

D gene: TRBD2
J gene: TRBJ2-2
V gene: TRBV3-1/TRBV3-2
clone size: -
CDR3 DNA: TGTGCCAGCAGTTTAGCGGGAGCGGGCACCGGGGAGCTGTTTTTT
CDR3 protein: CASSLAGAGTGELFF

D gene: TRBD1
J gene: TRBJ1-1
V gene: TRBV6-5
clone size: -
CDR3 DNA: TGTGCCAGCAGTCGGGGACAGATTAACACTGAAGCTTTCTTT
CDR3 protein: CASSRGQINTEAFF

D gene: TRBD1
J gene: TRBJ2-5
V gene: TRBV28
clone size: -
CDR3 DNA: TGTGCCAGCAGTTTCGGTAGGGACAGGGTTCACGAGACCCAGTACTTC
CDR3 protein: CASSFGRDRVHETQYF

D gene: TRBD2
J gene: TRBJ2-1
V gene: TRBV10-3
clone size: -
CDR3 DNA: TGTGCCATCAGTGAGTGGCGGGAGGGCCAGGTTGAGCAGTTCTTC
CDR3 protein: CAISEWREGQVEQFF

D gene: -
J gene: TRBJ2-4
V gene: TRBV19
clone size: -
CDR3 DNA: TGTGCCAGTAGTATAGGGGGAGTTATCCAAAACATTCAGTACTTC
CDR3 protein: CASSIGGVIQNIQYF

D gene: -
J gene: TRBJ1-2
V gene: TRBV28
clone size: -
CDR3 DNA: TGTGCCAGCAGTTCAGGGGATCGCGGCTACACCTTC
CDR3 protein: CASSSGDRGYTF

D gene: -
J gene: TRBJ1-1
V gene: TRBV7-9
clone size: -
CDR3 DNA: TGTGCCACCCTGATCGAGGGGGAAAACACTGAAGCTTTCTTT
CDR3 protein: CATLIEGENTEAFF

D gene: -
J gene: TRBJ1-3
V gene: TRBV29-1
clone size: -
CDR3 DNA: TGCAGCGTTGAAGAGGGCAGGGGTGCCGGAAACACCATATATTTT
CDR3 protein: CSVEEGRGAGNTIYF

D gene: TRBD2
J gene: TRBJ2-1
V gene: TRBV6-5
clone size: once
CDR3 DNA: TGTGCCAGCAGAAATAGCGGGACCAATGAGCAGTTCTTC
CDR3 protein: CASRNSGTNEQFF

D gene: TRBD1
J gene: TRBJ2-2
V gene: TRBV7-2
clone size: once
CDR3 DNA: TGTGCCAGCAGCCCTGACAGGGTGGTCGGGGAGCTGTTTTTT
CDR3 protein: CASSPDRVVGELFF

D gene: -
J gene: TRBJ2-7
V gene: TRBV3-1/TRBV3-2
clone size: -
CDR3 DNA: TGTGCCAGCAGCCAGGGGGCGCGCGAGCAGTACTTC
CDR3 protein: CASSQGAREQYF

D gene: TRBD1
J gene: TRBJ1-2
V gene: TRBV19
clone size: few
CDR3 DNA: TGTGCCAGTAGTGGGACAGGGGGGAACTATGGCTACACCTTC
CDR3 protein: CASSGTGGNYGYTF

D gene: -
J gene: TRBJ2-1
V gene: TRBV12-3/TRBV12-4
clone size: -
CDR3 DNA: TGTGCCAGCAGGGACTTCAATGAGCAGTTCTTC
CDR3 protein: CASRDFNEQFF

D gene: -
J gene: TRBJ2-3
V gene: TRBV9
clone size: -
CDR3 DNA: TGTGCCAGCAGCGTAGCATCCGGTGGCACAGATACGCAGTATTTT
CDR3 protein: CASSVASGGTDTQYF

D gene: TRBD2
J gene: TRBJ2-1
V gene: TRBV19
clone size: -
CDR3 DNA: TGTGCCAGTAGCACGACTAGCGGGAGTTTCAATGAGCAGTTCTTC
CDR3 protein: CASSTTSGSFNEQFF

D gene: TRBD1
J gene: TRBJ1-4
V gene: TRBV19
clone size: -
CDR3 DNA: TGTGCCAGTAGTATTAGACAGGGCCCTAATGAAAAACTGTTTTTT
CDR3 protein: CASSIRQGPNEKLFF

D gene: TRBD1
J gene: TRBJ1-6
V gene: TRBV30
clone size: few
CDR3 DNA: TGTGCCTGGAGTGGGGGACAGCTCCCGAGGGGGAATTCACCCCTCCACTTT
CDR3 protein: CAWSGGQLPRGNSPLHF

D gene: -
J gene: TRBJ2-7
V gene: TRBV19
clone size: once
CDR3 DNA: TGTGCCAGTAGTATCGGTCTACTGAGCTCCTACGAGCAGTACTTC
CDR3 protein: CASSIGLLSSYEQYF

D gene: TRBD1
J gene: TRBJ2-5
V gene: TRBV14
clone size: -
CDR3 DNA: TGTGCCAGCAGCCACTTAGACAGGGACGAGGCAGAGACCCAGTACTTC
CDR3 protein: CASSHLDRDEAETQYF

D gene: TRBD2
J gene: TRBJ2-2
V gene: TRBV5-6
clone size: -
CDR3 DNA: TGTGCCAGCAGCCCTCGGCTAGCGGGAGGAGCCGGGGAGCTGTTTTTT
CDR3 protein: CASSPRLAGGAGELFF

D gene: -
J gene: TRBJ2-1
V gene: TRBV7-6
clone size: -
CDR3 DNA: TGTGCCAGCAGCTTAACAAATGAGCAGTTCTTC
CDR3 protein: CASSLTNEQFF

D gene: -
J gene: TRBJ2-1
V gene: TRBV25-1
clone size: -
CDR3 DNA: TGTGCCAGCAGTGGAACAAGACAGGTACCGGACAATGAGCAGTTCTTC
CDR3 protein: CASSGTRQVPDNEQFF

D gene: -
J gene: TRBJ1-1
V gene: TRBV5-1
clone size: -
CDR3 DNA: TGCGCCAGCAGCTTGGCCGCAGGCGGGAGCACTGAAGCTTTCTTT
CDR3 protein: CASSLAAGGSTEAFF

D gene: -
J gene: TRBJ1-1
V gene: TRBV11-2
clone size: -
CDR3 DNA: TGTGCCAGCACCAATAAGCGGGGTCAGAGACTGAACACTGAAGCTTTCTTT
CDR3 protein: CASTNKRGQRLNTEAFF

D gene: -
J gene: TRBJ2-1
V gene: TRBV5-4
clone size: -
CDR3 DNA: TGTGCCAGCAGCCCCGACCACGGCAACGCGGGGATTGTCGTGGCTGAGCAGTTCTTC
CDR3 protein: CASSPDHGNAGIVVAEQFF

D gene: TRBD1
J gene: TRBJ1-3
V gene: TRBV28
clone size: -
CDR3 DNA: TGTGCCAGCAGTTCGGACAGGGGCCCTCTCTCTGGAAACACCATATATTTT
CDR3 protein: CASSSDRGPLSGNTIYF

D gene: TRBD1
J gene: TRBJ1-1
V gene: TRBV10-3
clone size: -
CDR3 DNA: TGTGCCATCAGTGAGTCGGAACAGGGGGCAGGAGCTTTCTTT
CDR3 protein: CAISESEQGAGAFF

D gene: -
J gene: TRBJ1-5
V gene: TRBV30
clone size: -
CDR3 DNA: TGTGCCTGGAGTATCCCGGAGGGGACCCAGCATTTT
CDR3 protein: CAWSIPEGTQHF

D gene: -
J gene: TRBJ1-1
V gene: TRBV7-6
clone size: -
CDR3 DNA: TGTGCCAGCAGCCCTACCCCGGGTGGAACTGAAGCTTTCTTT
CDR3 protein: CASSPTPGGTEAFF

D gene: TRBD2
J gene: TRBJ2-2
V gene: TRBV13
clone size: -
CDR3 DNA: TGTGCCAGCAGCGCTAGCGGGAGGGCCGCCACCGGGGAGCTGTTTTTT
CDR3 protein: CASSASGRAATGELFF

D gene: TRBD2
J gene: TRBJ2-1
V gene: TRBV5-4
clone size: -
CDR3 DNA: TGTGCCAGCAGCTTGCCGGGAGGGAACAATGAGCAGTTCTTC
CDR3 protein: CASSLPGGNNEQFF

D gene: -
J gene: TRBJ2-5
V gene: TRBV29-1
clone size: -
CDR3 DNA: TGCAGCGTTGAAGGGGTAGTCGGACAGGGAGGGCAAGAGACCCAGTACTTC
CDR3 protein: CSVEGVVGQGGQETQYF

D gene: TRBD2
J gene: TRBJ2-3
V gene: TRBV15
clone size: -
CDR3 DNA: TGTGCCACCAGCAGAGATAAGCCGGGAGGGCGCACAGATACGCAGTATTTT
CDR3 protein: CATSRDKPGGRTDTQYF

D gene: TRBD1
J gene: TRBJ2-7
V gene: TRBV5-5
clone size: -
CDR3 DNA: TGTGCCAGCAGCTTGGGACAGGGGCCCTACGAGCAGTACTTC
CDR3 protein: CASSLGQGPYEQYF

D gene: -
J gene: TRBJ1-2
V gene: TRBV6-5
clone size: -
CDR3 DNA: TGTGCCAGCAGCGCGAACAGGGACAACCTCTATGGCTACACCTTC
CDR3 protein: CASSANRDNLYGYTF

D gene: -
J gene: TRBJ2-5
V gene: TRBV7-2
clone size: -
CDR3 DNA: TGTGCCAGCAGCTCTCGTAGGGGGAAGGAGACCCAGTACTTC
CDR3 protein: CASSSRRGKETQYF